These 26 T cell receptor beta chains originate from one sample sequenced in a study of pediatric ulcerative colitis. The repertoire was sequenced with immunoSEQ multiplex PCR; TCRdb's copy has only in-frame clones and lacks some. The sample contains over 45,000 clones, more than 60% of which appear only once. One to two pinch biopsies were taken from the rectum during colonoscopy. Sequencing input: gut tissue. Source of these receptors: a girl under 18 with moderate ulcerative colitis.

V gene TRBV5-5 combines with J gene TRBJ1-5; D not resolved. This CDR3 spans 16 amino acids. Germline assignment: CDR1 SGHKS and CDR2 YYEKEE (reference sequence). V gave up 2 bases and J gave up 3 bases, with 15 bases separating them. CDR3 bases: TGTGCCAGCAGCTTATCGGGGAGGGCGATCAATCAGCCCCAGCATTTT. The encoded protein is CASSLSGRAINQPQHF.

The chain employs TRBV11-2 and TRBJ1-1; D unclear. Germline loops: CDR1 SGHAT, CDR2 FQNNGV. Trimming cost V 0 bases and J 1 base, with 15 bases left between them. This CDR3 is built from 17 residues. CDR3 region: CASSLDRGNRRNTEAFF. The CDR3 DNA reads as TGTGCCAGCAGCTTAGATCGGGGTAATCGAAGGAACACTGAAGCTTTCTTT.

This clone was detected only a few times. The V call is TRBV25-1, the J call TRBJ1-1; D not resolved. The germline gives CDR1 MGHDK, CDR2 SYGVNS. The CDR3 is 14 residues long. Trimming cost V 4 bases and J 4 bases, with 13 bases left between them. In nucleotides, the CDR3 is TGTGCCAGCAGTGTAACAGCCTCGGGCACTGAAGCTTTCTTT. Its translation: CASSVTASGTEAFF. Together with reference TRBV25-1 and TRBJ1-1, the CDR3 gives the full variable domain: EADIYQTPRYLVIGTGKKITLECSQTMGHDKMYWYQQDPGMELHLIHYSYGVNSTEKGDLSSESTVSRIRTEHFPLTLESARPSHTSQYLCASSVTASGTEAFFGQGTRLTVV.

V usage is TRBV10-3 and J usage is TRBJ2-7; 9 bases line up with TRBD2. V dropped 4 bases and J dropped 2; count of bases not matched to a gene: 3. CDR3 length equals 14 residues. Germline V gene data show CDR1 as ENHRY and CDR2 as SYGVKD. The CDR3 loop is CAISAAGGTYEQYF. The CDR3 region has the DNA TGTGCCATCAGTGCGGCGGGAGGGACCTACGAGCAGTACTTC.

The chain uses TRBV29-1 and TRBJ1-2; no clear D gene. The CDR3 is 13 residues long. The ends were cut back, 7 bases at V and 4 bases at J, with 16 bases in the middle. Per the germline V gene, CDR1 is SQVTM and CDR2 is ANQGSEA. CDR3 sequence: CSAGLTGFYGYTF. CDR3 bases: TGCAGCGCCGGACTTACGGGATTCTATGGCTACACCTTC.

In DNA form, the CDR3 reads TGTGCCAGCAGTGTTCAGTACGAGCAGTACTTC. Translating gives CASSVQYEQYF. The chain joins TRBV6-1 to TRBJ2-7; D is ambiguous. This CDR3 is 11 amino acids long. The V gene's germline CDR1 is MNHNS and CDR2 SASEGT. V shed 4 bases and J shed 4 bases, with 5 bases lying between them.

This clone was seen a few times. The rearrangement uses TRBV7-2 and TRBJ2-3; TRBD2 might be the D (6 bases). Germline V lookup: CDR1 SGHTA, CDR2 FQGNSA. The CDR3 consists of 16 residues. Trimming removed 1 base from V and 2 bases from J, with 13 bases in between. The CDR3 protein is CASSLGGEASTDTQYF. The CDR3 DNA is TGTGCCAGCAGCTTAGGGGGGGAGGCCTCCACAGATACGCAGTATTTT.

This chain connects TRBV18 to TRBJ2-1, with 7 positions matching TRBD2. The V segment lost 3 bases and the J segment 9 bases; nucleotides outside the gene matches: 5. CDR3 size: 13 residues. Germline V gene sequence: CDR1 KGHSH, CDR2 LQKENI. This chain's CDR3 is CASSPYGEGEQFF. CDR3 in DNA: TGTGCCAGCTCACCCTATGGGGAGGGTGAGCAGTTCTTC.

This clone was detected a few times. This sequence joins TRBV29-1 and TRBJ2-2, with 8 positions matching TRBD1. V lost 4 bases and J lost 5; bases outside the gene matches: 12. The length of the CDR3 is 16 residues. CDR1 SQVTM and CDR2 ANQGSEA come from the germline V gene. CDR3 protein: CSVGGQGVVGTGELFF. The CDR3 coding sequence is TGCAGCGTTGGTGGACAGGGAGTTGTGGGAACCGGGGAGCTGTTTTTT.

The V and J genes are TRBV5-5 and TRBJ2-7; D remains ambiguous. Germline values: CDR1 SGHKS, CDR2 YYEKEE (reference sequence). The CDR3 runs to 13 residues. The V and J ends lost 2 bases and 2 bases respectively, with 8 bases between them. The CDR3 reads CASSFGLTYEQYF. DNA for the CDR3: TGTGCCAGCAGCTTCGGGTTAACCTACGAGCAGTACTTC. Full variable domain (rest looked up from reference TRBV5-5 and TRBJ2-7): DAGVTQSPTHLIKTRGQQVTLRCSPISGHKSVSWYQQVLGQGPQFIFQYYEKEERGRGNFPDRFSARQFPNYSSELNVNALLLGDSALYLCASSFGLTYEQYFGPGTRLTVT.

This sequence joins TRBV5-1 and TRBJ1-2, with TRBD1 identical over 8 bases. The CDR3 is made up of 14 amino acids. Trimming cost V 3 bases and J 8 bases; bases outside gene matches: 9. CDR1 is SGHRS, CDR2 YFSETQ, per germline. CDR3 sequence reads: CASSSTMTGVGYTF. The DNA of the CDR3 is TGCGCCAGCAGCTCCACGATGACAGGGGTCGGCTACACCTTC.

Only a few counts were recorded for this clone. The J gene is TRBJ1-2, the V gene TRBV6-5; D is undetermined. The CDR3 length is 12 residues. V was trimmed by 8 bases and J by 1 base, leaving 8 bases between them. The germline V gene has CDR1 MNHEY and CDR2 SVGAGI. The CDR3 DNA reads TGTGCCAGCTGGAAGGGTAACTATGGCTACACCTTC. Translation: CASWKGNYGYTF.

The gene calls are TRBV28 and TRBJ2-4; D is possibly TRBD1 or TRBD2 (5 bases each). In germline, CDR1 is MDHEN, CDR2 SYDVKM. V was cut by 3 bases and J by 3 bases, with 12 bases left in between. The CDR3 runs 15 residues. This chain's CDR3 is CASSFGWGNKNIQYF. The CDR3 nucleotides are TGTGCCAGCAGTTTTGGGTGGGGGAACAAAAACATTCAGTACTTC.

This clone was seen only once. The V gene is TRBV27, the J gene TRBJ2-2; the D is unclear. V lost 2 bases, J lost 5 bases, and 36 bases lay in between. This CDR3 has 23 residues. Germline lookup yields CDR1 MNHEY and CDR2 SMNVEV (reference sequence). CDR3 loop: CASSLAPRFPIKDLSNRTGELFF. CDR3 DNA sequence: TGTGCCAGCAGTTTAGCCCCCAGGTTCCCGATCAAGGACCTCTCGAATCGGACCGGGGAGCTGTTTTTT.

The chain combines TRBV6-5 with TRBJ2-1; D uncertain. The CDR3 totals 12 residues. Trimming removed 4 bases at V and 3 bases at J, with 4 bases between. CDR1 and CDR2 (germline): MNHEY, SVGAGI. CDR3 amino acids: CASSSGYNEQFF. CDR3 in DNA: TGTGCCAGCAGTTCGGGCTACAATGAGCAGTTCTTC.

The J gene is TRBJ2-7, the V gene TRBV6-1; possibly TRBD1 for D (7 bases). CDR1 is MNHNS, CDR2 SASEGT, per germline. This CDR3 contains 14 residues. V lost 2 bases, J lost 9 bases, and 17 bases lay in between. The CDR3 sequence is CASSEMGGQKGQYF. The CDR3 coding sequence is TGTGCCAGCAGTGAAATGGGGGGACAGAAGGGGCAGTACTTC.

This sequence joins TRBV11-2 and TRBJ2-7, with 10 bases aligning to TRBD2. The CDR3 has 15 amino acids. Germline trimming cut 2 bases from V and 1 base from J; bases unmatched to any gene: 2. Per the germline V gene, CDR1 is SGHAT and CDR2 is FQNNGV. The CDR3 spells CASSLTSGASYEQYF. The CDR3 DNA is TGTGCCAGCAGCTTAACTAGCGGGGCTTCCTACGAGCAGTACTTC.

The chain carries TRBV7-6 and TRBJ1-5; TRBD1 is a possible D gene (5 bases). The CDR3 covers 15 residues. V lost 1 base and J 7 bases, leaving 14 bases between the germline ends. CDR1 is SGHVS and CDR2 is FNYEAQ in the germline V gene. Written as DNA, the CDR3 is TGTGCCAGCAGCTTAGTCGGGGGTGTTGGGCAGCCCCAGCATTTT. Translated: CASSLVGGVGQPQHF.

The rearrangement links TRBV5-4 to TRBJ2-1; 9 nucleotides align to TRBD1. CDR1 is SGHNT and CDR2 is YYREEE in the germline V gene (reference sequence). Unmatched junction bases numbered 5, after V lost 2 bases and J lost 5 bases. CDR3 length equals 15 residues. The CDR3 region is CASSLQGAGDNEQFF. The CDR3 coding sequence is TGTGCCAGCAGCTTACAGGGGGCAGGCGACAATGAGCAGTTCTTC.

The chain carries TRBV19 and TRBJ1-3; no definite D call. The CDR3 covers 15 residues. The V and J ends lost 5 bases and 2 bases respectively, with 13 bases between them. Germline-derived CDR1 and CDR2 are LNHDA and SQIVND (reference sequence). In nucleotides, the CDR3 is TGTGCCAGTAGTTCGCAGGCCCAGCCTGGAAACACCATATATTTT. Protein: CASSSQAQPGNTIYF. The entire variable domain, with the rest obtained from reference TRBV19 and TRBJ1-3, is as follows: DGGITQSPKYLFRKEGQNVTLSCEQNLNHDAMYWYRQDPGQGLRLIYYSQIVNDFQKGDIAEGYSVSREKKESFPLTVTSAQKNPTAFYLCASSSQAQPGNTIYFGEGSWLTVV.

The gene calls are TRBV9 and TRBJ2-5; D might be TRBD1 (6 bases). Germline CDR1 is SGDLS and CDR2 is YYNGEE. The CDR3 consists of 15 residues. V lost 0 bases, J lost 5 bases, and 14 bases lay in between. The CDR3 bases are TGTGCCAGCAGCGTAGTTCCAGGGGTCGGGGAGACCCAGTACTTC. It encodes CASSVVPGVGETQYF.

This clone was picked up one time. The sample contains more than one DNA sequence encoding this CDR3. This chain uses TRBV7-2 with TRBJ2-7; 7 bases line up with TRBD2. From germline, CDR1 is SGHTA and CDR2 FQGNSA. After removal of 5 bases from V and 2 bases from J, the junction contained 6 bases not matched to a gene. This CDR3 has 14 residues. The CDR3 spells CASSLPGGAYEQYF. CDR3 coding DNA: TGTGCCAGCAGCCTACCTGGGGGGGCCTACGAGCAGTACTTC.

The chain carries TRBV30 and TRBJ1-4, with D tentatively TRBD1 (6 bases). Trimming pared 2 bases from V and 5 bases from J, leaving 21 bases between. CDR1 GTSNPN and CDR2 SVGIG come from the germline V gene (reference sequence). This CDR3 comprises 17 residues. The CDR3, as DNA: TGTGCCTGGAGTAGAAGGGGATCGCGACAGGAAAATGAAAAACTGTTTTTT. Translated, it gives CAWSRRGSRQENEKLFF.

The V call is TRBV5-1, the J call TRBJ2-3; D ambiguous. This CDR3 is 15 amino acids long. V shed 0 bases and J shed 0 bases, with 8 bases lying between them. Germline-derived CDR1 and CDR2 are SGHRS and YFSETQ. In DNA form, the CDR3 reads TGCGCCAGCAGCTTGGAGCCCTCTAGCACAGATACGCAGTATTTT. This sequence encodes CASSLEPSSTDTQYF.

V is TRBV7-2 and J is TRBJ1-1; perhaps TRBD1 as D (6 bases). CDR3 size: 15 residues. The V end lost 1 base, the J end lost 2 bases, and 11 bases lay between the germline ends. Germline values: CDR1 SGHTA, CDR2 FQGNSA. The DNA for the CDR3 is TGTGCCAGCAGCTTAGATCCAGGGGTAAACACTGAAGCTTTCTTT. Translating gives CASSLDPGVNTEAFF.

V gene TRBV4-2 combines with J gene TRBJ1-2, with 10 positions matching TRBD1. There are 14 residues in the CDR3. Per germline, CDR1 LGHNA and CDR2 YNFKEQ. The V gene end was trimmed by 0 bases and the J gene end by 8 bases; junction bases not matched to a gene: 3. CDR3 in amino acids: CASSQDRQGAGYTF. The CDR3 bases are TGTGCCAGCAGCCAAGATAGACAGGGGGCCGGCTACACCTTC.